Sequencing of this TCR beta chain was carried out in a study of T cells in Graves' hyperthyroidism and ophthalmopathy. CDR3 size: 15 residues. Trimming removed 4 bases at V and 5 bases at J, with 18 bases between. The V gene's germline CDR1 is LGHNA and CDR2 YSLEER. Regions amplified from RNA transcripts were the TCR beta CDR3 regions. HTBI primers drove first-round RT-PCR of the TCR CDR3. TCRdb passed the multiplex PCR reads through MiXCR, listing each CDR3 protein once. In the table there are 750,000 to 950,000 distinct CDR3 sequences, roughly 37% of which are singletons. The sequenced sample was blood. The rearrangement joins TRBV4-3 to TRBJ2-7; tentatively, D is TRBD2 (7 bases). The sequence derives from a man younger than 35 with Graves' hyperthyroidism. The CDR3: CASSPSGAGRDEQYF. CDR3 DNA: TGCGCCAGCAGCCCATCAGGGGCAGGGAGGGACGAGCAGTACTTC.